This T cell receptor beta chain was captured by sequencing in a study of blood T cell repertoires in COVID-19. Across the whole study: The United States, Italy and Spain provided the acute and convalescent COVID-19 samples. Sources were T cells, B-cell-depleted T cells, or PBMCs; the material itself was cDNA or gDNA.

Authors' data handling: Researchers report that nucleated cell counts were estimated from reference gene primer amplification. Generated by immunoSEQ multiplex PCR, the TCRdb table keeps only in-frame clones and is missing some. V and J calls and clone size are as listed in that table; D and trimming were resolved from the DNA. Among approximately 10,000 clones listed, approximately 84% were seen once. V was cut by 5 bases and J by 4 bases, with 18 bases left in between. Looked up from germline, CDR1 is SEHNR and CDR2 is FQNEAQ (reference sequence). CDR3 length: 15 amino acids. The gene calls are TRBV7-9 and TRBJ2-7, with TRBD1 as a possible D gene (6 bases). The TCR sequence derives from a man between 45 and 60 years old with active COVID-19. Sequencing was done on a sample of peripheral blood. CDR3 sequence: CASSGQGQHPYEQYF. The CDR3, as DNA: TGTGCCAGCAGCGGGCAGGGGCAGCACCCTTACGAGCAGTACTTC.